The 27 T cell receptor beta chains listed next were all sequenced from one sample in a study of T-cell memory formation after mild COVID-19 (dated by TCRdb to the early 2020s). Library generation was performed with 5' RACE. Sequencing relied on an Illumina NovaSeq 6000. TCRdb itself trimmed the public reads at Q25 with fastp, ran MiXCR and retained productive beta chains. One record per CDR3 amino acid sequence lists the most common genes and DNA. For this sample the table gives roughly 480,000 distinct CDR3 sequences, of which 25% were detected only once. The ten largest account for approximately 13% of the sample. Sequenced: PBMCs or a T cell subset sorted from them (not recorded which). The receptors were gathered from an adult woman who had mild COVID-19 (a few samples of this study predate the infection). The sample titles of this study are shuffled in the database, so cell type and time point are left out; the donor was told from shared clones.

This chain links TRBV9 with TRBJ2-5, with D unresolved. Germline CDR1 is SGDLS and CDR2 is YYNGEE. The germline V and J ends were trimmed by 0 bases and 1 base, with 7 bases remaining between them. This CDR3 has 14 residues. The CDR3 region is CASSVGIAQETQYF. In DNA, the CDR3 is TGTGCCAGCAGCGTAGGAATAGCCCAAGAGACCCAGTACTTC.

This clonotype was seen many times. This chain uses TRBV7-2 with TRBJ1-6; no reliable D call. CDR1 and CDR2 (germline): SGHTA, FQGNSA. V was shortened by 0 bases and J by 7 bases, with 7 bases between the two germline ends. This CDR3 is built from 14 residues. CDR3 sequence reads: CASSLAGLNSPLHF. The DNA for the CDR3 is TGTGCCAGCAGCTTAGCAGGGCTAAATTCACCCCTCCACTTT.

This CDR3 is CASSPRDGDGYTF. CDR3 bases: TGTGCCAGCAGCCCCCGGGACGGTGATGGCTACACCTTC. This sequence joins TRBV6-4 and TRBJ1-2, with D possibly TRBD1 on 5 matching bases. V was trimmed by 6 bases and J by 6 bases, leaving 14 bases between them. This CDR3 is 13 amino acids long. Germline CDR1 reads MRHNA; CDR2 reads SNTAGT.

The chain recombines TRBV5-1 with TRBJ2-7; maybe TRBD1 (5 bases). Trimming stripped 3 bases from V and 0 bases from J, with 10 bases between. There are 14 residues in the CDR3. The germline V gene encodes CDR1 SGHRS and CDR2 YFSETQ. CDR3 DNA sequence: TGCGCCAGCAGCTACACCGACAGCTCCTACGAGCAGTACTTC. The encoded protein is CASSYTDSSYEQYF.

V and J are TRBV27 and TRBJ1-2; TRBD1 agrees at 8 bases. The V gene end was trimmed by 2 bases and the J gene end by 7 bases; junction bases not matched to a gene: 9. CDR1 and CDR2 (germline): MNHEY, SMNVEV (reference sequence). The CDR3 has 15 residues. Here the CDR3 DNA reads TGTGCCAGCAGTTTAGACCCCACAGGGGGAATTGGCTACACCTTC. This translates into CASSLDPTGGIGYTF.

The V call is TRBV24-1, the J call TRBJ2-3; weak D call: TRBD1 (6 bases). The V end was cut by 8 bases, the J end by 2 bases, with 10 bases between. The CDR3 spans 13 residues. Germline V lookup: CDR1 KGHDR, CDR2 SFDVKD. As DNA, the CDR3 is TGTGCCACCAACGGACAGTCCACAGATACGCAGTATTTT. Its translation: CATNGQSTDTQYF.

The chain combines TRBV7-6 with TRBJ2-7, with D perhaps TRBD1 (7 bases). The CDR3 totals 17 residues. From germline, CDR1 is SGHVS and CDR2 FNYEAQ. Trimming pared 1 base from V and 4 bases from J, leaving 20 bases between. The CDR3 sequence is CASSLGGPGGTPYEQYF. The CDR3 DNA is TGTGCCAGCAGCTTAGGGGGGCCAGGGGGGACCCCTTACGAGCAGTACTTC.

CDR3 sequence: CASSGWTDAYEQYF. CDR3 nucleotides: TGTGCCAGCAGCGGGTGGACGGATGCCTACGAGCAGTACTTC. J is TRBJ2-7 and V is TRBV7-9; D gene uncertain. The CDR3 contains 14 residues. V gave up 5 bases and J gave up 2 bases, with 13 bases separating them. Germline V gene data show CDR1 as SEHNR and CDR2 as FQNEAQ (reference sequence).

The chain employs TRBV4-3 and TRBJ2-7; 10 bases are shared with TRBD2. This CDR3 has 15 residues. CDR1 LGHNA and CDR2 YSLEER come from the germline V gene. The V and J ends lost 1 base and 5 bases, in that order; junction bases with no gene match: 5. CDR3 sequence (DNA): TGCGCCAGCAGCCAAGTCCTAGCGGGAGTACACGAGCAGTACTTC. Protein sequence: CASSQVLAGVHEQYF.

V is TRBV3-1 and J is TRBJ2-3; 9 nucleotides match TRBD2. CDR3 length: 16 residues. The V segment lost 2 bases and the J segment 5 bases; nucleotides outside the gene matches: 8. CDR1 LGHDT and CDR2 YNNKEL come from the germline V gene (reference sequence). CDR3 nucleotide sequence: TGTGCCAGCAGCCAAAGAGCGGGGGGCCTAAAAGATACGCAGTATTTT. Translation: CASSQRAGGLKDTQYF.

This clonotype has a handful of counts. The V and J genes are TRBV6-1 and TRBJ2-2; 9 bases are shared with TRBD1. Germline CDR1 MNHNS, CDR2 SASEGT. The CDR3 spans 16 residues. V lost 6 bases and J lost 8; bases outside the gene matches: 13. CDR3 sequence reads: CASRMAGTGPSGELFF. The CDR3 bases are TGTGCCAGCAGGATGGCCGGGACAGGGCCTAGTGGGGAGCTGTTTTTT.

This clonotype was observed a single time. The CDR3 region is CASSASPNTEAFF. CDR3 DNA: TGTGCCAGCAGCGCAAGCCCGAACACTGAAGCTTTCTTT. This chain links TRBV9 with TRBJ1-1, with unresolved D. V lost 3 bases and J 1 base, leaving 7 bases between the germline ends. The CDR3 spans 13 residues. Germline V gene lookup returns CDR1 SGDLS and CDR2 YYNGEE.

This clonotype has a count of ten or more. The gene calls are TRBV9 and TRBJ2-1, with 9 bases fitting TRBD2. The CDR3 runs 14 residues. Looked up from germline, CDR1 is SGDLS and CDR2 is YYNGEE. The junction had 9 bases not matched to a gene; V was cut back by 7 bases and J by 7 bases. The CDR3 DNA sequence: TGTGCCAGCGCGGAGAGACTAGCGGTTAATGAGCAGTTCTTC. Its translation: CASAERLAVNEQFF.

This clonotype was counted a few times. The V gene is TRBV24-1, the J gene TRBJ2-2, with 9 nucleotides matching TRBD2. The junction had 6 bases not matched to a gene; V was cut back by 9 bases and J by 2 bases. Germline-derived CDR1 and CDR2 are KGHDR and SFDVKD. The CDR3 is 15 amino acids. This chain's CDR3 is CATGSGGINTGELFF. The CDR3 bases are TGTGCCACCGGTAGCGGGGGTATTAACACCGGGGAGCTGTTTTTT.

This chain links TRBV29-1 with TRBJ2-5, with TRBD2 matching over 11 bases. J lost 10 bases, V lost 4 bases, and 8 bases had no gene match. Germline CDR1 SQVTM, CDR2 ANQGSEA. CDR3 length: 13 residues. The DNA for the CDR3 is TGCAGCGTTGGAAAAATGACTAGCGGGGTCCAGTACTTC. It encodes CSVGKMTSGVQYF.

J is TRBJ2-2 and V is TRBV10-3; D unresolved. Trimming took off 1 base at V and 4 bases at J, with 10 bases between the two ends. This CDR3 comprises 15 residues. Germline CDR1 reads ENHRY; CDR2 reads SYGVKD. The CDR3 region has the DNA TGTGCCATCAGTGAGTTTATAGCCAGCACCGGGGAGCTGTTTTTT. This translates into CAISEFIASTGELFF.

This clonotype has a count of ten or more. The chain couples TRBV11-2 to TRBJ2-1, with 13 bases that match TRBD2. CDR1 is SGHAT and CDR2 is FQNNGV in the germline V gene. V trimming: 1 base; J trimming: 12 bases; junction bases outside the gene matches: 3. This CDR3 has 14 residues. CDR3 bases: TGTGCCAGCAGCTTAGTCCGACTAGCGGGGGGGCAGTTCTTC. It yields the protein CASSLVRLAGGQFF.

This chain joins TRBV6-2 or TRBV6-3 and TRBJ2-1; 8 bases align to TRBD1. The CDR3 loop spans 12 amino acids. Germline lookup yields CDR1 MNHEY and CDR2 SVGEGT. J lost 10 bases, V lost 2 bases, and 1 base had no gene match. CDR3 bases: TGTGCCAGCAGTTACGGACAGGGAGAGCAGTTCTTC. As protein: CASSYGQGEQFF.

This chain links TRBV20-1 with TRBJ2-7, with 9 bases lining up with TRBD2. CDR1 and CDR2 from the germline V gene are DFQATT and SNEGSKA (reference sequence). This CDR3 contains 15 residues. V gave up 3 bases and J gave up 0 bases; unmatched junction bases: 6. The CDR3 sequence: CSASSSGDSSYEQYF. CDR3 sequence (DNA): TGCAGTGCTAGTTCTAGCGGGGATAGCTCCTACGAGCAGTACTTC.

The chain has TRBV7-9 and TRBJ2-2; D might be TRBD1 (5 bases). Germline CDR1 SEHNR, CDR2 FQNEAQ (reference sequence). The CDR3 totals 16 residues. V lost 4 bases and J 1 base, leaving 13 bases between the germline ends. The CDR3 DNA sequence: TGTGCCAGCAGCTCCAGGGTTTTATTGAACACCGGGGAGCTGTTTTTT. This codes for CASSSRVLLNTGELFF.

This clonotype was seen a single time. The V call is TRBV12-3 or TRBV12-4, the J call TRBJ2-3, with 9 nucleotides matching TRBD2. The CDR3 runs to 15 residues. V gave up 8 bases and J gave up 3 bases; unmatched junction bases: 9. CDR3 nucleotides: TGTGCCAGCGCCCCAGGACTAGCGTATACAGATACGCAGTATTTT. Protein sequence: CASAPGLAYTDTQYF.

This clonotype was seen a handful of times. V and J are TRBV7-9 and TRBJ1-1; D is possibly TRBD1 (5 bases). CDR3 length equals 15 residues. Looked up from germline, CDR1 is SEHNR and CDR2 is FQNEAQ (reference sequence). V shed 5 bases and J shed 6 bases, with 19 bases lying between them. CDR3 residues: CASSGRGRLIAEAFF. The CDR3 coding sequence is TGTGCCAGCAGCGGAAGGGGACGGCTAATCGCTGAAGCTTTCTTT.

This clonotype was detected a few times. The rearrangement links TRBV5-6 to TRBJ1-5; weak D call: TRBD1 (6 bases). This CDR3 is built from 15 residues. Germline CDR1 is SGHDT and CDR2 is YYEEEE. Trimming stripped 4 bases from V and 6 bases from J, with 17 bases between. CDR3 in DNA: TGTGCCAGCAGCATCCTATCTCAGGGGAGTCAGCCCCAGCATTTT. This sequence encodes CASSILSQGSQPQHF.

A few counts support this clonotype. J is TRBJ2-7 and V is TRBV14; 7 positions match TRBD2. V trimming: 0 bases; J trimming: 5 bases; junction bases outside the gene matches: 7. Looked up from germline, CDR1 is SGHDN and CDR2 is FVKESK. The CDR3 contains 15 residues. Here the CDR3 reads CASSQDRTRRHEQYF. The CDR3 nucleotides are TGTGCCAGCAGCCAAGACCGGACTAGACGCCACGAGCAGTACTTC.

V is TRBV25-1 and J is TRBJ1-2; TRBD1 is a possible D gene (6 bases). CDR1 is MGHDK, CDR2 SYGVNS, per germline. The CDR3 is made up of 13 amino acids. V was pared by 4 bases and J by 4 bases, with 10 bases between. This CDR3 reads CASSGGGPYGYTF. For the CDR3, the DNA is TGTGCCAGCAGTGGAGGGGGACCCTATGGCTACACCTTC.

The chain has TRBV24-1 and TRBJ2-1; maybe TRBD2 (5 bases). The V and J ends lost 9 bases and 4 bases respectively, with 6 bases between them. Germline CDR1 KGHDR, CDR2 SFDVKD. CDR3 length equals 11 residues. The CDR3 DNA reads TGTGCCACCGGACTTTACAATGAGCAGTTCTTC. Translation gives CATGLYNEQFF.

In this sample, this clonotype turned up a few times. CDR3 sequence reads: CASSPRLAGGPASYEQYF. The CDR3, as DNA: TGCGCCAGCAGCCCAAGACTAGCGGGAGGGCCCGCCTCCTACGAGCAGTACTTC. The V call is TRBV5-1, the J call TRBJ2-7; 14 bases are shared with TRBD2. CDR3 length: 18 residues. Germline V gene data show CDR1 as SGHRS and CDR2 as YFSETQ. With 4 bases clipped from V and 0 bases from J, the junction kept 9 bases outside the gene matches.